This passage covers 30 T cell receptor beta chains from one sample sequenced in a study of shared clonotypes between healthy human individuals. Measured with immunoSEQ multiplex PCR; TCRdb has only the in-frame clones, and not every one. The sample lists approximately 500,000 clones, more than 75% occurring once. What was sequenced was PBMCs. The receptors shown here come from a middle-aged woman in good health. Some clones in this sample may be carry-over from other donors' samples.

V usage is TRBV28 and J usage is TRBJ2-2; no reliable D call. The CDR3 has 15 residues. Trimming shortened V by 4 bases and J by 4 bases, and 13 bases separated the two germline ends. Per the germline V gene, CDR1 is MDHEN and CDR2 is SYDVKM. CDR3 sequence (DNA): TGTGCCAGCAGTTCTCTGACGGAAATCACCGGGGAGCTGTTTTTT. Protein: CASSSLTEITGELFF.

The V gene is TRBV4-1, the J gene TRBJ2-3; the match to TRBD2 covers 7 bases. Germline CDR1 MGHRA, CDR2 YSYEKL. The CDR3 length is 15 residues. Trimming cost V 3 bases and J 3 bases; bases outside gene matches: 6. The CDR3 loop reads CASSQTSYITDTQYF. In DNA, the CDR3 is TGCGCCAGCAGCCAGACTAGCTACATTACAGATACGCAGTATTTT.

V is TRBV6-1 and J is TRBJ2-5, with TRBD2 as a possible D gene (5 bases). Germline V CDR1 and CDR2: MNHNS, SASEGT. This CDR3 is 15 amino acids long. V gave up 1 base and J gave up 2 bases, with 11 bases separating them. DNA for the CDR3: TGTGCCAGCAGTGAAGGTTTGCGGGTGCAAGAGACCCAGTACTTC. This encodes CASSEGLRVQETQYF.

The rearrangement joins TRBV30 to TRBJ2-7; D gene ambiguous. The CDR3 spans 11 residues. Germline V CDR1 and CDR2: GTSNPN, SVGIG (reference sequence). V dropped 0 bases and J dropped 4 bases, with 4 bases sitting between them. The CDR3 DNA follows: TGTGCCTGGAGTGTTTTTTACGAGCAGTACTTC. As protein: CAWSVFYEQYF.

This clone showed up just once. V gene TRBV19 combines with J gene TRBJ1-3, with a tentative D call TRBD1 (5 bases). From germline, CDR1 is LNHDA and CDR2 SQIVND (reference sequence). V lost 8 bases to trimming and J lost 1 base, with 9 bases between them. CDR3 length: 13 amino acids. The chain's CDR3 is CASPGPSGNTIYF. For the CDR3, the DNA is TGTGCCAGTCCGGGGCCGTCTGGAAACACCATATATTTT.

The chain recombines TRBV14 with TRBJ2-3, with 10 bases that match TRBD2. CDR1 is SGHDN, CDR2 FVKESK, per germline. Germline trimming cut 4 bases from V and 2 bases from J; bases unmatched to any gene: 6. This CDR3 is 16 amino acids long. CDR3 nucleotides: TGTGCCAGCAGCCTCGACGGACTAGCGGCCACAGATACGCAGTATTTT. Residues: CASSLDGLAATDTQYF.

The chain combines TRBV7-9 with TRBJ2-1; D is uncertain. V lost 5 bases and J 7 bases, leaving 9 bases between the germline ends. The germline CDR1 and CDR2 sequences are SEHNR and FQNEAQ (reference sequence). This CDR3 region has 12 residues. The CDR3 is CASSPMVNEQFF. The CDR3 coding sequence is TGTGCCAGCAGCCCGATGGTGAATGAGCAGTTCTTC. The full variable domain, with the rest looked up from reference TRBV7-9 and TRBJ2-1, is DTGVSQNPRHKITKRGQNVTFRCDPISEHNRLYWYRQTLGQGPEFLTYFQNEAQLEKSRLLSDRFSAERPKGSFSTLEIQRTEQGDSAMYLCASSPMVNEQFFGPGTRLTVL.

The chain joins TRBV11-1 to TRBJ1-3; D is unresolved. The CDR3 runs 12 residues. The V and J ends lost 3 bases and 6 bases respectively, with 6 bases between them. Germline lookup yields CDR1 SGHAT and CDR2 FQDESV (reference sequence). In DNA form, the CDR3 reads TGTGCCAGCAGCTTCTCGGAAAACACCATATATTTT. Residues: CASSFSENTIYF. The complete variable domain, with remaining parts taken from reference TRBV11-1 and TRBJ1-3, reads EAEVAQSPRYKITEKSQAVAFWCDPISGHATLYWYRQILGQGPELLVQFQDESVVDDSQLPKDRFSAERLKGVDSTLKIQPAELGDSAMYLCASSFSENTIYFGEGSWLTVV.

A word on this clone: Additional DNA sequences in this sample encode the identical CDR3. The chain employs TRBV29-1 and TRBJ2-2, with D maybe TRBD2 (5 bases). The CDR3 runs 13 residues. Trimming stripped 3 bases from V and 1 base from J, with 6 bases between. Germline CDR1 reads SQVTM; CDR2 reads ANQGSEA. The chain's CDR3 is CSVDRGNTGELFF. As DNA, the CDR3 is TGCAGCGTTGACCGGGGGAACACCGGGGAGCTGTTTTTT.

The sample holds one count of this clone. V gene TRBV6-6 combines with J gene TRBJ2-5; 12 bases are a match to TRBD2. Trimming took 4 bases from V and 1 from J; bases not matched to a gene: 4. This CDR3 contains 16 residues. Germline V gene sequence: CDR1 MNHNY, CDR2 SVGAGI (reference sequence). Here the CDR3 DNA reads TGTGCCAGCAGTTCGGCTAGCGGGAGGGCCCAAGAGACCCAGTACTTC. It is translated as CASSSASGRAQETQYF.

The V gene is TRBV7-6, the J gene TRBJ2-7, with TRBD2 identical over 8 bases. The CDR3 sequence is 13 residues long. Germline V CDR1 and CDR2: SGHVS, FNYEAQ. V shed 5 bases, J shed 4 bases, and the junction held 4 bases outside the gene matches. The CDR3 loop is CASSPREGYEQYF. CDR3 DNA sequence: TGTGCCAGCAGCCCCCGGGAGGGGTACGAGCAGTACTTC.

The chain carries TRBV25-1 and TRBJ2-7; D not resolved. CDR1 is MGHDK, CDR2 SYGVNS, per germline. The ends were cut back, 3 bases at V and 0 bases at J, with 6 bases in the middle. This CDR3 region has 13 residues. This chain's CDR3 is CASSDVSSYEQYF. The CDR3, as DNA: TGTGCCAGCAGTGACGTCAGCTCCTACGAGCAGTACTTC.

This clone was counted many times. This sample includes further DNA sequences coding for the same CDR3. V and J are TRBV29-1 and TRBJ2-5; D perhaps matches TRBD2 (6 bases). Germline values: CDR1 SQVTM, CDR2 ANQGSEA. V dropped 4 bases and J dropped 4 bases, with 16 bases sitting between them. The CDR3 has 14 amino acids. The CDR3 reads CSVGTGRGIETQYF. CDR3 sequence (DNA): TGCAGCGTTGGCACGGGGCGGGGAATAGAGACCCAGTACTTC.

This clone was counted a single time. This chain connects TRBV11-2 to TRBJ2-3; D gene unclear. The germline V and J ends were trimmed by 1 base and 7 bases, with 6 bases remaining between them. The length of the CDR3 is 12 residues. The germline V gene encodes CDR1 SGHAT and CDR2 FQNNGV. CDR3 loop: CASSLVPYTQYF. In nucleotides, the CDR3 is TGTGCCAGCAGCTTAGTACCGTATACGCAGTATTTT.

Comments on this clone: This sequence may be a read error, since a much larger clone differs from it by one base. This CDR3 is also generated by other DNA sequences in the sample. This chain uses TRBV15 with TRBJ2-2; D gene ambiguous. This CDR3 has 14 amino acids. Trimming took 0 bases from V and 6 from J, leaving 8 bases between them. Germline CDR1 LNHNV, CDR2 YYDKDF (reference sequence). The CDR3 sequence: CATSRDVVAGELFF. For the CDR3, the DNA is TGTGCCACCAGCAGAGATGTGGTGGCCGGGGAGCTGTTTTTT.

The count of this clone is one. The gene calls are TRBV29-1 and TRBJ2-1; maybe TRBD2 (6 bases). Trimming pared 7 bases from V and 0 bases from J, leaving 13 bases between. CDR3 size: 14 residues. CDR1 and CDR2 from the germline V gene are SQVTM and ANQGSEA. CDR3 loop: CSASRGISYNEQFF. CDR3 DNA sequence: TGCAGCGCCTCTCGGGGGATCTCCTACAATGAGCAGTTCTTC.

The table lists this clone with a count of one. V gene TRBV5-4 combines with J gene TRBJ2-5; no definite D call. The germline V gene has CDR1 SGHNT and CDR2 YYREEE (reference sequence). V lost 0 bases to trimming and J lost 4 bases, with 13 bases between them. This CDR3 region has 15 residues. Here the CDR3 reads CASSLGSGPGETQYF. CDR3 coding DNA: TGTGCCAGCAGCTTGGGTTCCGGCCCGGGAGAGACCCAGTACTTC.

The rearrangement joins TRBV28 to TRBJ2-3; D uncertain. Trimming pared 5 bases from V and 4 bases from J, leaving 19 bases between. The germline CDR1 and CDR2 sequences are MDHEN and SYDVKM. The CDR3 consists of 16 residues. The CDR3 sequence is CASSPRGLKIPDTQYF. CDR3 DNA sequence: TGTGCCAGCAGTCCCCGTGGATTGAAGATCCCAGATACGCAGTATTTT.

V is TRBV7-2 and J is TRBJ1-2; TRBD1 agrees at 10 bases. There are 16 residues in the CDR3. V dropped 4 bases and J dropped 4; count of bases not matched to a gene: 9. The germline V gene encodes CDR1 SGHTA and CDR2 FQGNSA. This chain's CDR3 is CASSSGQGGDVYGYTF. The CDR3 DNA sequence: TGTGCCAGCAGCTCTGGACAGGGGGGAGATGTCTATGGCTACACCTTC.

A single count supports this clone. The rearrangement joins TRBV18 to TRBJ1-1, with D perhaps TRBD1 (5 bases). This CDR3 is 15 amino acids long. Germline assignment: CDR1 KGHSH and CDR2 LQKENI. Trimming cost V 2 bases and J 0 bases, with 10 bases left between them. Written as DNA, the CDR3 is TGTGCCAGCTCACCAGGATTAGGGGTGAACACTGAAGCTTTCTTT. Translated: CASSPGLGVNTEAFF.

The gene calls are TRBV28 and TRBJ1-2, with 8 bases matching TRBD1. This CDR3 has 14 residues. Losses at the gene ends were 6 bases for V and 4 bases for J; bases not matched to a gene: 7. In germline, CDR1 is MDHEN, CDR2 SYDVKM. This CDR3 reads CASRPTGDVYGYTF. As DNA, the CDR3 is TGTGCCAGCAGACCGACAGGGGACGTCTATGGCTACACCTTC.

The V gene is TRBV6-1, the J gene TRBJ2-7, with a weak D call TRBD2 (5 bases). This CDR3 comprises 15 residues. Trimming took off 4 bases at V and 2 bases at J, with 15 bases between the two ends. The germline gives CDR1 MNHNS, CDR2 SASEGT. Here the CDR3 reads CASSAEWQEAYEQYF. The CDR3 bases are TGTGCCAGCAGTGCGGAGTGGCAGGAGGCCTACGAGCAGTACTTC.

The chain couples TRBV30 to TRBJ1-2; no reliable D call. V was trimmed by 0 bases and J by 4 bases, leaving 12 bases between them. The CDR3 covers 14 residues. Germline V CDR1 and CDR2: GTSNPN, SVGIG (reference sequence). CDR3 DNA: TGTGCCTGGAGTGTCGGCAGGAGTACCTATGGCTACACCTTC. Amino acid sequence: CAWSVGRSTYGYTF.

This clone was observed a few times. J is TRBJ2-1 and V is TRBV7-6; 7 positions agree with TRBD2. The V and J ends lost 3 bases and 3 bases, in that order; junction bases with no gene match: 5. CDR3 size: 15 residues. CDR1 and CDR2 (germline): SGHVS, FNYEAQ. The CDR3 protein is CASSLGGSIYNEQFF. In DNA form, the CDR3 reads TGTGCCAGCAGCTTGGGCGGGAGTATCTACAATGAGCAGTTCTTC.

The gene calls are TRBV7-2 and TRBJ2-7; 7 positions match TRBD1. Germline lookup yields CDR1 SGHTA and CDR2 FQGNSA. The ends lost 3 bases at V and 5 bases at J; junction bases unmatched: 7. The CDR3 spans 14 residues. CDR3 nucleotide sequence: TGTGCCAGCAGCTTGGGGACAGTCAGCGACGAGCAGTACTTC. Translating gives CASSLGTVSDEQYF.

This clone has more than one count but fewer than ten. The rearrangement links TRBV13 to TRBJ2-7; the D is unclear. The CDR3 spans 12 residues. The germline V gene has CDR1 PRHDT and CDR2 FYEKMQ (reference sequence). Trimming cost V 4 bases and J 5 bases, with 9 bases left between them. The CDR3 DNA reads as TGTGCCAGCAGCTCGCAGAGGAACGAGCAGTACTTC. Protein: CASSSQRNEQYF.

The rearrangement links TRBV5-1 to TRBJ2-1; 7 positions match TRBD1. V was pared by 5 bases and J by 4 bases, with 9 bases of the junction left unmatched. CDR1 is SGHRS, CDR2 YFSETQ, per germline. The CDR3 consists of 15 residues. In DNA, the CDR3 is TGCGCCAGCAGTCCAAGACAGGGCGGGTACAATGAGCAGTTCTTC. Its translation: CASSPRQGGYNEQFF.

The CDR3 sequence: CASSIGLAGGETQYF. The DNA for the CDR3 is TGTGCCAGTAGTATCGGACTAGCGGGAGGGGAGACCCAGTACTTC. V and J are TRBV19 and TRBJ2-5; 15 positions match TRBD2. The CDR3 extends over 15 amino acids. Per germline, CDR1 LNHDA and CDR2 SQIVND (reference sequence). V shed 3 bases and J 5 bases; nucleotides not matched to a gene: 1.

This clone showed up just once. The rearrangement joins TRBV21-1 to TRBJ1-2. TRBV21-1 is marked as a pseudogene. The CDR3 loop spans 12 amino acids. CDR3 DNA sequence: TGTGCCAGCAGCACGGGGATAGGGGGCTACACCTTC. Protein product: CASSTGIGGYTF.

The chain has TRBV7-2 and TRBJ2-7, with 8 bases matching TRBD1. V trimming: 2 bases; J trimming: 3 bases; junction bases outside the gene matches: 6. Germline CDR1 reads SGHTA; CDR2 reads FQGNSA. The CDR3 contains 15 residues. The CDR3 region is CASSLQGQAHYEQYF. Here the CDR3 DNA reads TGTGCCAGCAGCTTACAGGGACAGGCCCACTACGAGCAGTACTTC. The whole variable domain, filled in from reference TRBV7-2 and TRBJ2-7, reads GAGVSQSPSNKVTEKGKDVELRCDPISGHTALYWYRQSLGQGLEFLIYFQGNSAPDKSGLPSDRFSAERTGGSVSTLTIQRTQQEDSAVYLCASSLQGQAHYEQYFGPGTRLTVT.